The next 32 T cell receptor beta chains were all read from a single sample in a study of blood T cell repertoires in COVID-19. Clones were sequenced by immunoSEQ multiplex PCR, and TCRdb holds only the in-frame ones, with some missing. The sample lists roughly 190,000 clones; around nine tenths were seen once. Sequenced: peripheral blood. These receptors all come from a woman in her 40s who had recovered from COVID-19.

The chain links TRBV30 to TRBJ1-6, with 7 bases that match TRBD1. From germline, CDR1 is GTSNPN and CDR2 SVGIG (reference sequence). The trim removed 0 bases at V and 0 bases at J, leaving 11 bases unmatched. The CDR3 consists of 19 residues. CDR3 coding DNA: TGTGCCTGGAGTGTACAGGGGTTGGAGGGGCGCTCCTATAATTCACCCCTCCACTTT. Translating gives CAWSVQGLEGRSYNSPLHF. Based on the CDR3 plus reference TRBV30 and TRBJ1-6, the full variable domain is SQTIHQWPATLVQPVGSPLSLECTVEGTSNPNLYWYRQAAGRGLQLLFYSVGIGQISSEVPQNLSASRPQDRQFILSSKKLLLSDSGFYLCAWSVQGLEGRSYNSPLHFGNGTRLTVT.

Regarding this clone: The DNA is left out, because the CDR3 cannot be placed on it with certainty; the CDR3 is given as TCRdb lists it. The V gene is TRBV19, the J gene TRBJ2-3; TRBD2, the table's D call, was not compared with the DNA. The CDR3 is 15 amino acids long, termini counted. Per the germline V gene, CDR1 is LNHDA and CDR2 is SQIVND (reference sequence). The CDR3 reads CASTSGGRGADTQYF.

The V gene is TRBV4-3, the J gene TRBJ1-2; 7 nucleotides line up with TRBD1. The V segment lost 1 base and the J segment 11 bases; nucleotides outside the gene matches: 7. Germline assignment: CDR1 LGHNA and CDR2 YSLEER. The CDR3 contains 13 residues. This CDR3 is CASSQVGQGGYTF. CDR3 coding DNA: TGCGCCAGCAGCCAAGTCGGCCAGGGGGGTTACACCTTC.

This clone was found once. The chain combines TRBV6-6 with TRBJ2-7; a possible D gene is TRBD2 (6 bases). From germline, CDR1 is MNHNY and CDR2 SVGAGI (reference sequence). The CDR3 spans 12 residues. V dropped 6 bases and J dropped 7 bases, with 13 bases sitting between them. This chain's CDR3 is CASSPLAAEQYF. The CDR3 DNA is TGTGCCAGCAGCCCCTTAGCGGCTGAGCAGTACTTC.

V gene TRBV28 combines with J gene TRBJ1-2; 9 bases match TRBD1. From germline, CDR1 is MDHEN and CDR2 SYDVKM. The V and J ends lost 7 bases and 0 bases, in that order; junction bases with no gene match: 12. The CDR3 is 17 residues long. The CDR3 reads CASTVGTGMGANYGYTF. CDR3 in DNA: TGTGCCAGCACCGTTGGGACAGGGATGGGGGCTAACTATGGCTACACCTTC.

This chain uses TRBV11-2 with TRBJ1-6; 8 nucleotides agree with TRBD1. Germline V gene lookup returns CDR1 SGHAT and CDR2 FQNNGV. V dropped 5 bases and J dropped 10; count of bases not matched to a gene: 4. The CDR3 is 13 amino acids. CDR3 protein: CASSKDRASPLHF. The DNA of the CDR3 is TGTGCCAGCAGCAAGGACAGGGCGTCACCCCTCCACTTT.

The chain combines TRBV7-2 with TRBJ2-7; D is unresolved. Germline assignment: CDR1 SGHTA and CDR2 FQGNSA. CDR3 length equals 14 residues. Deletions cut 5 bases from V and 0 bases from J, with 11 bases between. The CDR3 is CASSPRIDSYEQYF. CDR3 DNA sequence: TGTGCCAGCAGCCCGCGGATCGACTCCTACGAGCAGTACTTC.

The J gene is TRBJ2-1, the V gene TRBV6-2 or TRBV6-3; 12 bases map to TRBD2. Unmatched junction bases numbered 13, after V lost 6 bases and J lost 1 base. This CDR3 comprises 19 residues. In germline, CDR1 is MNHEY, CDR2 SVGEGT. The CDR3 DNA follows: TGTGCCAGCAGCCCGTTACTAGCGGGAGGCCTCCCTTCCTACAATGAGCAGTTCTTC. Encoded protein: CASSPLLAGGLPSYNEQFF.

The rearrangement links TRBV6-6 to TRBJ1-5; 9 bases fit TRBD1. The CDR3 runs to 15 residues. V lost 5 bases to trimming and J lost 4 bases; unmatched junction nucleotides: 6. The germline V gene encodes CDR1 MNHNY and CDR2 SVGAGI (reference sequence). The CDR3 spells CASSHRQGENQPQHF. The DNA of the CDR3 is TGTGCCAGCAGTCACCGACAGGGGGAGAATCAGCCCCAGCATTTT.

This clone was found once. V is TRBV19 and J is TRBJ2-3; a weak D match, TRBD1 (6 bases). Germline assignment: CDR1 LNHDA and CDR2 SQIVND (reference sequence). This CDR3 has 16 residues. V lost 3 bases and J 2 bases, leaving 15 bases between the germline ends. The CDR3 DNA reads as TGTGCCAGTAGTATGGATGACACAGGGAACACAGATACGCAGTATTTT. Residues: CASSMDDTGNTDTQYF.

V usage is TRBV5-1 and J usage is TRBJ2-5, with TRBD2 as a possible D gene (5 bases). Germline CDR1 and CDR2: SGHRS and YFSETQ. Trimming took off 4 bases at V and 2 bases at J, with 15 bases between the two ends. The CDR3 spans 15 residues. Written as DNA, the CDR3 is TGCGCCAGCAGCGGTGGCGGGCGGCCACAAGAGACCCAGTACTTC. It encodes CASSGGGRPQETQYF.

The chain carries TRBV6-5 and TRBJ2-4; D unresolved. Germline V gene sequence: CDR1 MNHEY, CDR2 SVGAGI. The CDR3 extends over 14 amino acids. V lost 5 bases and J 2 bases, leaving 10 bases between the germline ends. CDR3 sequence: CASSKQVSKNIQYF. DNA of the CDR3: TGTGCCAGCAGTAAACAAGTATCCAAAAACATTCAGTACTTC.

The chain joins TRBV20-1 to TRBJ2-3, with 11 bases identical to TRBD2. The CDR3 is 17 residues long. V lost 3 bases to trimming and J lost 1 base; unmatched junction nucleotides: 9. In germline, CDR1 is DFQATT, CDR2 SNEGSKA (reference sequence). CDR3: CSASMGLAVGGTDTQYF. The CDR3 coding sequence is TGCAGTGCTAGTATGGGACTAGCGGTGGGGGGCACAGATACGCAGTATTTT.

The table lists this clone with a few counts. The chain joins TRBV5-1 to TRBJ2-5; no definite D call. The V gene's germline CDR1 is SGHRS and CDR2 YFSETQ. V lost 0 bases to trimming and J lost 1 base, with 10 bases between them. The CDR3 has 15 amino acids. The CDR3 bases are TGCGCCAGCAGCTTGGGGGCAGGCTTCCAAGAGACCCAGTACTTC. It is translated as CASSLGAGFQETQYF.

The chain is built from TRBV5-1 and TRBJ2-1, with D hard to call. This CDR3 contains 16 residues. Germline CDR1 and CDR2: SGHRS and YFSETQ. Trimming left V 0 bases short and J 0 bases short, with 10 bases between. CDR3 protein: CASSLATASSYNEQFF. In nucleotides, the CDR3 is TGCGCCAGCAGCTTGGCCACAGCAAGCTCCTACAATGAGCAGTTCTTC.

The chain joins TRBV5-4 to TRBJ2-7; TRBD2 might be the D (7 bases). The CDR3 is 18 amino acids. Germline V gene sequence: CDR1 SGHNT, CDR2 YYREEE (reference sequence). V lost 4 bases and J 2 bases, leaving 25 bases between the germline ends. This CDR3 reads CASSRGGLASGSTYEQYF. As DNA, the CDR3 is TGTGCCAGCAGCAGAGGGGGACTGGCTAGCGGATCCACCTACGAGCAGTACTTC.

The gene calls are TRBV5-1 and TRBJ1-1; the match to TRBD1 covers 7 bases. V lost 2 bases, J lost 4 bases, and 5 bases stayed unmatched. Germline assignment: CDR1 SGHRS and CDR2 YFSETQ. The CDR3 consists of 14 residues. CDR3: CASSLTGDSTEAFF. CDR3 nucleotides: TGCGCCAGCAGCTTAACAGGGGATAGCACTGAAGCTTTCTTT.

The chain joins TRBV7-7 to TRBJ2-5; D is perhaps TRBD1 (6 bases). The CDR3 is made up of 13 amino acids. Germline lookup yields CDR1 SSHAT and CDR2 FNYEAQ (reference sequence). Trimming took 5 bases from V and 4 from J, leaving 11 bases between them. The DNA of the CDR3 is TGTGCCAGCAGCCCCAGCAGGGGAGAGACCCAGTACTTC. Translation: CASSPSRGETQYF.

This chain connects TRBV3-1 (or the pseudogene TRBV3-2) to TRBJ2-3; D is perhaps TRBD2 (5 bases). This CDR3 comprises 14 residues. The V and J ends lost 5 bases and 7 bases respectively, with 16 bases between them. The V gene's germline CDR1 is LGHDT and CDR2 YNNKEL (reference sequence). The CDR3 DNA sequence: TGTGCCAGCAGCGGCTCCGGGAATCTGAATACGCAGTATTTT. This codes for CASSGSGNLNTQYF.

This clone was seen just once. The chain couples TRBV6-5 to TRBJ2-7, with D perhaps matching TRBD2 (6 bases). The V and J ends lost 8 bases and 3 bases respectively, with 14 bases between them. The CDR3 contains 13 residues. From germline, CDR1 is MNHEY and CDR2 SVGAGI. CDR3 region: CASSNGRDYEQYF. In DNA form, the CDR3 reads TGTGCCAGCTCAAACGGGCGGGACTACGAGCAGTACTTC.

The chain joins TRBV6-5 to TRBJ2-7; 7 bases fit TRBD1. Germline CDR1 MNHEY, CDR2 SVGAGI. V dropped 6 bases and J dropped 4; count of bases not matched to a gene: 12. CDR3 length equals 15 residues. This CDR3 is CASSFRDSERYEQYF. For the CDR3, the DNA is TGTGCCAGCAGCTTCCGGGACAGCGAACGATACGAGCAGTACTTC.

The chain couples TRBV6-5 to TRBJ2-7; TRBD1 matches 7 bases. The V segment lost 0 bases and the J segment 4 bases; nucleotides outside the gene matches: 3. The CDR3 spans 14 residues. Germline lookup yields CDR1 MNHEY and CDR2 SVGAGI. The CDR3 bases are TGTGCCAGCAGTTACTCGACAGGGCTATACGAGCAGTACTTC. Encoded protein: CASSYSTGLYEQYF.

The J gene is TRBJ1-1, the V gene TRBV7-8, with a tentative D call TRBD1 (6 bases). Germline-derived CDR1 and CDR2 are SGHVS and FQNEAQ. V dropped 5 bases and J dropped 0 bases, with 13 bases sitting between them. The length of the CDR3 is 15 residues. CDR3 coding DNA: TGTGCCAGCAGCAAAACCTGGGACATGAACACTGAAGCTTTCTTT. Its protein product is CASSKTWDMNTEAFF.

This clone was detected only once. The J gene is TRBJ2-1, the V gene TRBV5-6, with 7 bases identical to TRBD1. This CDR3 is 15 amino acids long. Germline trimming cut 2 bases from V and 4 bases from J; bases unmatched to any gene: 6. Germline CDR1 SGHDT, CDR2 YYEEEE. CDR3 coding DNA: TGTGCCAGCAGCTTACGGCAGGGGGTGTACAATGAGCAGTTCTTC. As protein: CASSLRQGVYNEQFF.

The V gene is TRBV28, the J gene TRBJ1-1; 9 positions match TRBD1. From germline, CDR1 is MDHEN and CDR2 SYDVKM. There are 15 residues in the CDR3. J was trimmed by 2 bases and V by 5 bases; bases with no gene match: 6. The CDR3 spells CASSGLTGGNTEAFF. For the CDR3, the DNA is TGTGCCAGCAGTGGCTTGACAGGGGGAAACACTGAAGCTTTCTTT.

This clone has more than one count but fewer than ten. The chain is built from TRBV10-3 and TRBJ2-7; 8 nucleotides line up with TRBD1. The germline V gene has CDR1 ENHRY and CDR2 SYGVKD. Trimming at V came to 7 bases and at J to 2 bases, leaving 10 bases not matched to a gene. This CDR3 region has 15 residues. CDR3 sequence reads: CAIISTGTGTYEQYF. CDR3 nucleotides: TGTGCCATCATATCAACCGGGACAGGTACCTACGAGCAGTACTTC.

This chain joins TRBV5-1 and TRBJ1-6, with D perhaps TRBD1 (6 bases). CDR1 is SGHRS, CDR2 YFSETQ, per germline. CDR3 length: 17 amino acids. Trimming removed 1 base from V and 6 bases from J, with 17 bases in between. CDR3 region: CASSLLVGGRGNSPLHF. CDR3 in DNA: TGCGCCAGCAGCTTGTTGGTCGGGGGGCGCGGTAATTCACCCCTCCACTTT.

This clone was recorded only once. This chain links TRBV7-9 with TRBJ2-7; perhaps TRBD1 as D (5 bases). The CDR3 has 14 residues. Trimming took off 5 bases at V and 5 bases at J, with 16 bases between the two ends. The germline V gene encodes CDR1 SEHNR and CDR2 FQNEAQ (reference sequence). This CDR3 is CASSQILGRNEQYF. CDR3 bases: TGTGCCAGCAGCCAGATCCTGGGGCGTAACGAGCAGTACTTC.

The rearrangement links TRBV27 to TRBJ1-5; D perhaps matches TRBD1 (5 bases). Trimming removed 3 bases at V and 4 bases at J, with 13 bases between. The CDR3 consists of 15 residues. The germline gives CDR1 MNHEY, CDR2 SMNVEV (reference sequence). For the CDR3, the DNA is TGTGCCAGCAGTTTCAGTGGGGCATGGAATCAGCCCCAGCATTTT. Its protein is CASSFSGAWNQPQHF.

The V gene is TRBV7-2, the J gene TRBJ1-2, with D hard to call. CDR3 size: 14 residues. V was cut by 5 bases and J by 2 bases, with 12 bases left in between. The germline V gene encodes CDR1 SGHTA and CDR2 FQGNSA. The CDR3 sequence is CASSLETPNYGYTF. CDR3 in DNA: TGTGCCAGCAGCCTAGAGACACCCAACTATGGCTACACCTTC.

V gene TRBV3-1 (or the pseudogene TRBV3-2) combines with J gene TRBJ1-3, with D possibly being TRBD1 (6 bases). The CDR3 is 14 residues long. With 1 base removed from V and 6 bases from J, the gap between germline ends came to 10 bases. Germline loops: CDR1 LGHDT, CDR2 YNNKEL (reference sequence). CDR3 DNA: TGTGCCAGCAGCCAAGGCAGGGGACAAAACACCATATATTTT. Amino acid sequence: CASSQGRGQNTIYF.

The sample holds one count of this clone. The chain joins TRBV7-2 to TRBJ2-7; TRBD1 agrees at 12 bases. The CDR3 extends over 15 amino acids. The V gene's germline CDR1 is SGHTA and CDR2 FQGNSA. J gave up 6 bases and V 4 bases, and 7 bases lay outside the gene matches. The CDR3 loop reads CASSSGTGGFREQYF. CDR3 bases: TGTGCCAGCAGCTCCGGGACAGGGGGCTTTCGCGAGCAGTACTTC.